This T cell receptor beta chain was identified in a study of blood T cell repertoires in COVID-19. Overall study context: Spain, Italy and the United States supplied samples that represented acute and convalescent COVID-19.

This CDR3 contains 15 residues. The ends lost 4 bases at V and 1 base at J; junction bases unmatched: 8. CDR1 is SGHDT, CDR2 YYEEEE, per germline. In the original processing: It was from reference gene primer amplification that nucleated cell counts were estimated. The assay was immunoSEQ multiplex PCR, and TCRdb's table has in-frame clones only and misses some. That table furnishes V, J and clone size, whereas the DNA furnished D and trimming. Of approximately 200,000 clones listed, about nine tenths are singletons. The genes are TRBV5-6 and TRBJ2-7; 7 bases fit TRBD1. The sample comprised peripheral blood. The origin of this receptor is a man in his 70s with acute or convalescent COVID-19. This CDR3 is CASSPTGVVSYEQYF. The CDR3 DNA reads as TGTGCCAGCAGCCCCACAGGGGTGGTATCCTACGAGCAGTACTTC.